The 23 T cell receptor beta chains in this list originate from one sample, sequenced in a study of T-cell memory formation after mild COVID-19. One entry per CDR3 protein results from TCRdb running MiXCR on the 5' RACE reads. This table has a few hundred thousand distinct CDR3 sequences, roughly 22% appearing once. The sample was PBMCs or a T cell subset sorted from them (not recorded which). All receptors derive from an adult woman who had mild COVID-19 (a few samples of this study predate the infection). Cell type and time point are not known.

This chain links TRBV5-1 with TRBJ1-2; TRBD1 agrees at 9 bases. V lost 2 bases, J lost 6 bases, and 5 bases stayed unmatched. CDR3 length: 14 amino acids. Per the germline V gene, CDR1 is SGHRS and CDR2 is YFSETQ. The CDR3: CASSFRTGVDGYTF. The CDR3 DNA reads TGCGCCAGCAGCTTTCGGACAGGGGTGGATGGCTACACCTTC.

The chain couples TRBV18 to TRBJ1-1; D might be TRBD1 (6 bases). The CDR3 has 16 residues. The germline V and J ends were trimmed by 3 bases and 2 bases, with 16 bases remaining between them. Germline V gene sequence: CDR1 KGHSH, CDR2 LQKENI. The chain's CDR3 is CASSPYPRQDNTEAFF. The CDR3 nucleotides read TGTGCCAGCTCACCGTACCCGAGACAGGATAACACTGAAGCTTTCTTT. Using reference TRBV18 and TRBJ1-1 for the parts outside the CDR3, the full variable domain is NAGVMQNPRHLVRRRGQEARLRCSPMKGHSHVYWYRQLPEEGLKFMVYLQKENIIDESGMPKERFSAEFPKEGPSILRIQQVVRGDSAAYFCASSPYPRQDNTEAFFGQGTRLTVV.

This clonotype turned up a few times. The chain carries TRBV11-2 and TRBJ2-7; tentatively, D is TRBD1 (6 bases). Germline V CDR1 and CDR2: SGHAT, FQNNGV. The V and J ends lost 1 base and 0 bases respectively, with 13 bases between them. The CDR3 consists of 16 residues. The CDR3 coding sequence is TGTGCCAGCAGCTTAGCCAAGGCGACAGGCTCCTACGAGCAGTACTTC. Translation: CASSLAKATGSYEQYF.

The V gene is TRBV29-1, the J gene TRBJ2-7, with TRBD2 as a possible D gene (5 bases). The CDR3 spans 14 residues. Germline CDR1 SQVTM, CDR2 ANQGSEA. Trimming removed 6 bases at V and 0 bases at J, with 15 bases between. CDR3 nucleotide sequence: TGCAGCGTCCGACTTAGAGGGAGCTCCTACGAGCAGTACTTC. It yields the protein CSVRLRGSSYEQYF.

The chain combines TRBV5-4 with TRBJ1-2; 11 positions agree with TRBD1. V lost 3 bases and J lost 4; bases outside the gene matches: 5. Per the germline V gene, CDR1 is SGHNT and CDR2 is YYREEE (reference sequence). The CDR3 extends over 15 amino acids. The CDR3 DNA is TGTGCCAGCAGCTCAGGACAGGGGGCTACCTATGGCTACACCTTC. This sequence encodes CASSSGQGATYGYTF.

The sample holds many counts of this clonotype. The chain recombines TRBV4-3 with TRBJ2-1; TRBD2 matches 8 bases. CDR3 length equals 19 residues. The germline CDR1 and CDR2 sequences are LGHNA and YSLEER. V was clipped by 0 bases and J by 0 bases; unmatched bases: 10. The CDR3 loop reads CASSQDNGRADGSYNEQFF. The DNA for the CDR3 is TGCGCCAGCAGCCAAGATAACGGGAGGGCCGACGGCTCCTACAATGAGCAGTTCTTC.

This clonotype showed up just a few times. The chain links TRBV11-3 to TRBJ2-2, with unresolved D. V dropped 7 bases and J dropped 6 bases, with 15 bases sitting between them. CDR3 length: 14 amino acids. Looked up from germline, CDR1 is SGHNT and CDR2 is YENEEA. The CDR3 region is CASKGGMDAGELFF. CDR3 sequence (DNA): TGTGCCAGCAAGGGTGGGATGGACGCCGGGGAGCTGTTTTTT. The full variable domain, rest sourced from reference TRBV11-3 and TRBJ2-2, is EAGVVQSPRYKIIEKKQPVAFWCNPISGHNTLYWYLQNLGQGPELLIRYENEEAVDDSQLPKDRFSAERLKGVDSTLKIQPAELGDSAVYLCASKGGMDAGELFFGEGSRLTVL.

The count of this clonotype is one. This rearrangement joins TRBV20-1 to TRBJ1-1; the D gene is possibly TRBD1 (6 bases). Germline-derived CDR1 and CDR2 are DFQATT and SNEGSKA (reference sequence). V was shortened by 1 base and J by 5 bases, with 14 bases between the two germline ends. CDR3 length equals 14 residues. This CDR3 is CSARAGGPRTEAFF. CDR3 coding DNA: TGCAGTGCTAGAGCGGGGGGGCCTCGGACTGAAGCTTTCTTT.

A word on this clonotype: The junction and the germline gene differ at one end; a read error may be behind it. The DNA of the CDR3 is TGTGCCAGCAGCCTAGCGGGGGTAGGAGGTTCCAGGGCACCAACTTTCTACGAGCAGTACTTC. Its protein is CASSLAGVGGSRAPTFYEQYF. The chain combines TRBV7-9 with TRBJ2-7, with 10 nucleotides matching TRBD2. Germline CDR1 is SEHNR and CDR2 is FQNEAQ (reference sequence). The CDR3 totals 21 residues.

The chain joins TRBV24-1 to TRBJ2-1, with TRBD1 matching over 10 bases. The germline gives CDR1 KGHDR, CDR2 SFDVKD. Trimming cost V 2 bases and J 3 bases; bases outside gene matches: 6. The CDR3 covers 17 residues. The CDR3 loop is CATSDSWTGGNYNEQFF. CDR3 coding DNA: TGTGCCACCAGTGATTCCTGGACAGGGGGTAACTACAATGAGCAGTTCTTC.

This clonotype has just a few counts. The chain recombines TRBV7-6 with TRBJ2-3; 9 bases fit TRBD2. V trimming: 2 bases; J trimming: 4 bases; junction bases outside the gene matches: 7. The CDR3 extends over 16 amino acids. The germline V gene has CDR1 SGHVS and CDR2 FNYEAQ. CDR3 DNA: TGTGCCAGCAGCTTATCCGGGACTAGCTCGTCAGATACGCAGTATTTT. Its translation is CASSLSGTSSSDTQYF.

The chain joins TRBV7-9 to TRBJ2-5; D ambiguous. CDR3 length: 14 amino acids. V was shortened by 5 bases and J by 0 bases, with 10 bases between the two germline ends. CDR1 is SEHNR and CDR2 is FQNEAQ in the germline V gene (reference sequence). The CDR3: CASSPRTYQETQYF. CDR3 nucleotides: TGTGCCAGCAGCCCCCGGACCTACCAAGAGACCCAGTACTTC.

This clonotype has just a few counts. The chain carries TRBV19 and TRBJ1-4; D not resolved. This CDR3 has 16 residues. The ends were cut back, 7 bases at V and 0 bases at J, with 15 bases in the middle. CDR1 is LNHDA, CDR2 SQIVND, per germline (reference sequence). CDR3 in amino acids: CASTPVWAATNEKLFF. The CDR3 DNA is TGTGCCAGTACCCCTGTTTGGGCTGCAACTAATGAAAAACTGTTTTTT.

The chain carries TRBV14 and TRBJ2-2; TRBD1 matches 10 bases. CDR3 length: 15 amino acids. Looked up from germline, CDR1 is SGHDN and CDR2 is FVKESK. The J segment lost 4 bases and the V segment lost 4 bases, leaving 3 bases of the junction unmatched. CDR3: CASSRQGAGTGELFF. The CDR3 DNA sequence: TGTGCCAGCAGCCGACAGGGGGCAGGCACCGGGGAGCTGTTTTTT.

There are a few counts of this clonotype. The rearrangement joins TRBV4-3 to TRBJ1-4; possibly TRBD1 for D (5 bases). The CDR3 extends over 14 amino acids. Germline V gene data show CDR1 as LGHNA and CDR2 as YSLEER. V was shortened by 5 bases and J by 4 bases, with 11 bases between the two germline ends. CDR3 nucleotides: TGCGCCAGCAGCTCCCGGGGGGTTAATGAAAAACTGTTTTTT. Its translation: CASSSRGVNEKLFF.

This clonotype has a handful of counts. The rearrangement links TRBV5-1 to TRBJ2-1; the match to TRBD2 covers 10 bases. The CDR3 consists of 20 residues. Germline CDR1 SGHRS, CDR2 YFSETQ. The V and J ends lost 4 bases and 0 bases, in that order; junction bases with no gene match: 16. The CDR3 loop is CASSPGLASVWRSSYNEQFF. CDR3 DNA: TGCGCCAGCAGCCCGGGACTAGCGAGTGTTTGGAGGAGCTCCTACAATGAGCAGTTCTTC.

This clonotype was seen a few times. The rearrangement joins TRBV5-5 to TRBJ2-5; D possibly corresponds to TRBD2 (6 bases). Germline V gene data show CDR1 as SGHKS and CDR2 as YYEKEE (reference sequence). The CDR3 contains 15 residues. V shed 4 bases and J shed 2 bases, with 15 bases lying between them. This CDR3 reads CASSLQSGEQETQYF. CDR3 in DNA: TGTGCCAGCAGCCTTCAATCGGGGGAACAAGAGACCCAGTACTTC.

This clonotype turned up a few times. V and J are TRBV27 and TRBJ1-2; 9 bases are a match to TRBD1. The V gene's germline CDR1 is MNHEY and CDR2 SMNVEV (reference sequence). The CDR3 runs 14 residues. V trimming: 8 bases; J trimming: 4 bases; junction bases outside the gene matches: 8. CDR3 DNA sequence: TGTGCCAGCTGTGGGACAGGGCTATTCTATGGCTACACCTTC. The encoded protein is CASCGTGLFYGYTF.

This clonotype was detected a few times. A much larger clone lies one base from this, so it may be a read error. The CDR3 protein is CASSRDSGYEQYF. The CDR3, as DNA: TGTGCCAGCAGCCGGGACAGCGGCTACGAGCAGTACTTC. The chain employs TRBV2 and TRBJ2-7, with 7 bases identical to TRBD1. Germline V CDR1 and CDR2: SNHLY, FYNNEI. This CDR3 is built from 13 residues. Trimming at V came to 6 bases and at J to 3 bases, leaving 5 bases not matched to a gene.

The V and J genes are TRBV12-3 or TRBV12-4 and TRBJ1-5, with D possibly matching TRBD1 (6 bases). Trimming took off 2 bases at V and 5 bases at J, with 10 bases between the two ends. The CDR3 is made up of 14 amino acids. CDR3 sequence: CASSLQGLDQPQHF. The CDR3, as DNA: TGTGCCAGCAGTTTACAGGGGTTAGATCAGCCCCAGCATTTT.

This clonotype was seen a few times. The rearrangement uses TRBV24-1 and TRBJ1-2; 9 bases align to TRBD1. The length of the CDR3 is 16 residues. Germline CDR1 and CDR2: KGHDR and SFDVKD. With 5 bases clipped from V and 1 base from J, the junction kept 7 bases outside the gene matches. CDR3 nucleotides: TGTGCCACCAGTGGGGTGGACAGGGGTTATAACTATGGCTACACCTTC. Translated: CATSGVDRGYNYGYTF.

This rearrangement joins TRBV19 to TRBJ2-7; D is uncertain. The CDR3 is 14 amino acids. CDR1 and CDR2 (germline): LNHDA, SQIVND (reference sequence). Trimming shortened V by 4 bases and J by 2 bases, and 12 bases separated the two germline ends. The chain's CDR3 is CASSKTAVPYEQYF. The DNA of the CDR3 is TGTGCCAGTAGTAAAACTGCGGTGCCCTACGAGCAGTACTTC.

The V call is TRBV6-2 or TRBV6-3, the J call TRBJ1-1; TRBD1 is a possible D gene (6 bases). CDR3 length equals 14 residues. Trimming removed 5 bases from V and 0 bases from J, with 10 bases in between. Germline assignment: CDR1 MNHEY and CDR2 SVGEGT. The CDR3, as DNA: TGTGCCAGCAGTGCAGGGGTCATGAACACTGAAGCTTTCTTT. This sequence encodes CASSAGVMNTEAFF.